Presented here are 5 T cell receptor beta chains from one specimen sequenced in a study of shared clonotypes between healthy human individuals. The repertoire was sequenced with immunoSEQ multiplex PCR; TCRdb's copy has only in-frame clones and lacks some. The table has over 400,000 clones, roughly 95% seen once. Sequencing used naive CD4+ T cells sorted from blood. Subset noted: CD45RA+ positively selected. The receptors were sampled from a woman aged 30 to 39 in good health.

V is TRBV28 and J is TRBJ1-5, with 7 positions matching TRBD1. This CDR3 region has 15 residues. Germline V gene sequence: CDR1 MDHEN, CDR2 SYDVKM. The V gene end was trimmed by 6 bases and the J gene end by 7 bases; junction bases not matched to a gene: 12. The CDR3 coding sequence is TGTGCCAGCAGGCCGGGAGGGACAGTCGGCCAGCCCCAGCATTTT. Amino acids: CASRPGGTVGQPQHF.

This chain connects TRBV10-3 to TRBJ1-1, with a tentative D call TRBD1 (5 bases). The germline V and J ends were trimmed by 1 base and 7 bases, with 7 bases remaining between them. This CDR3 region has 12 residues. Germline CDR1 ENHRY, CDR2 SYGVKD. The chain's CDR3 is CAISEWGFEAFF. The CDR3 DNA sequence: TGTGCCATCAGTGAGTGGGGGTTTGAAGCTTTCTTT.

The CDR3 loop reads CARTGSTDTQYF. The CDR3 coding sequence is TGTGCCAGGACCGGTAGCACAGATACGCAGTATTTT. The chain has TRBV5-4 and TRBJ2-3; no clear D. The V end lost 8 bases, the J end lost 0 bases, and 7 bases lay between the germline ends. The CDR3 length is 12 residues. CDR1 and CDR2 from the germline V gene are SGHNT and YYREEE (reference sequence).

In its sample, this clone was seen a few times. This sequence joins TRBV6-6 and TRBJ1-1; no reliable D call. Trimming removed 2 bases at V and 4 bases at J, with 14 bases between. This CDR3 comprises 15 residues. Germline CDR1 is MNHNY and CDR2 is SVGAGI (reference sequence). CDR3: CASSYPRGGSTEAFF. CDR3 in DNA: TGTGCCAGCAGTTACCCCCGTGGAGGCAGCACTGAAGCTTTCTTT.

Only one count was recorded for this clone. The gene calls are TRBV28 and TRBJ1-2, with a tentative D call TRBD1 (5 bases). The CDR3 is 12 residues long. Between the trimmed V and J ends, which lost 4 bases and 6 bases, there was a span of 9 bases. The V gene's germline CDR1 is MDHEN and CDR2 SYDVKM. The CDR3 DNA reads TGTGCCAGCAGTTCCGTGGGGGATGGCTACACCTTC. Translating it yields CASSSVGDGYTF.